The sequence of this T cell receptor beta chain was determined in a study of circulating CD8 cells and anti-PD-1 response in melanoma. Study-wide background: Every 2 weeks, patients got 3 mg/kg nivolumab intravenously. Study-wide points: Under 7.5% of TRB clonotypes were shared between subsets at M1. Previously treated and treatment-naive patients were pooled together.

V shed 1 base, J shed 2 bases, and the junction held 5 bases outside the gene matches. Germline V gives CDR1 MGHRA, CDR2 YSYEKL. The CDR3 contains 16 residues. From live CD3+CD8+TCRalphabeta+ cells, four PD-1 and/or TIGIT subsets were sorted. The QIAseq Immune Repertoire TCR panel built the libraries from around 15 ng of total RNA. Using its own MiXCR run on the reads, TCRdb lists one record per CDR3 protein. The profile covers fewer than 350 distinct CDR3 sequences, with 8% to 9% appearing a single time and approximately 16% taken by the ten largest. In this sample, this clonotype is large (0.1 to 1%). Antigen specificity is unknown.

This TCR was recovered from a human donor with melanoma. Sequencing was performed on CD8+ T cells from PBMCs, taken at baseline or after one month of anti-PD-1 therapy (not recorded which). The genes are TRBV4-1 and TRBJ2-7; 10 bases fit TRBD2. The DNA for the CDR3 is TGCGCCAGCAGCCAAGTTCAACTAGCGGGAACCTACGAGCAGTACTTC. Translation gives CASSQVQLAGTYEQYF.